This TCR beta chain is drawn from a study of PD-L1 blockade in urothelial cancer. Whole-study context: Treatment start was followed by blood analysis at 3 weeks (second dose) and again at 6 weeks.

Study-wide findings and caveats: It was durable-benefit patients whose tumor-associated blood clones expanded more at 3 weeks. Survival was better when pretreatment blood TCR clonality fell below the median.

For each patient, 1 to 8 samples were obtained, pretreatment and on-treatment. The germline V and J ends were trimmed by 4 bases and 5 bases, with 15 bases remaining between them. Looked up from germline, CDR1 is SGHRS and CDR2 is YFSETQ. The CDR3 has 15 residues. Here immunoSEQ multiplex PCR was the method, and the copy in TCRdb shows in-frame clones only, minus some. The sample carries approximately 38,000 clones, around 89% recorded once. As to this clone: What it binds is not known.

The sequence came from a man aged 55-75 years with urothelial cancer. The material sequenced was PBMCs, taken around atezolizumab (anti-PD-L1) treatment. The gene calls are TRBV5-1 and TRBJ1-4; a possible D gene is TRBD1 (6 bases). This chain's CDR3 is CASSTFRGPNEKLFF. CDR3 in DNA: TGCGCCAGCAGCACCTTCAGGGGCCCGAATGAAAAACTGTTTTTT.